The 23 T cell receptor beta chains below come from one sample, sequenced in a study of cytomegalovirus exposure and HLA in healthy donors. PCR primers comprised 60 Vbeta and 13 Jbeta primers. Measured with immunoSEQ multiplex PCR; TCRdb has only the in-frame clones, and not every one. This table holds around 130,000 clones. Material for sequencing was PBMCs. The receptor source for this set is a woman aged 55-69 years in good health and CMV-seronegative.

The CDR3 sequence: CASSSTGGAGYGYTF. The CDR3 DNA reads TGTGCCAGCAGCTCAACAGGGGGCGCTGGCTATGGCTACACCTTC. This sequence joins TRBV9 and TRBJ1-2; 9 bases agree with TRBD1. J gave up 4 bases and V 4 bases, and 8 bases lay outside the gene matches. From germline, CDR1 is SGDLS and CDR2 YYNGEE. The CDR3 length is 15 residues.

The V gene is TRBV18, the J gene TRBJ2-5, with D possibly matching TRBD2 (6 bases). With 6 bases removed from V and 3 bases from J, the gap between germline ends came to 17 bases. The CDR3 consists of 15 residues. CDR1 and CDR2 (germline): KGHSH, LQKENI. CDR3 region: CASSPYGGGEETQYF. The CDR3 DNA is TGTGCCAGCTCCCCGTACGGGGGAGGTGAAGAGACCCAGTACTTC.

The chain uses TRBV11-2 and TRBJ2-3; D unclear. CDR1 and CDR2 (germline): SGHAT, FQNNGV. The germline V and J ends were trimmed by 4 bases and 6 bases, with 11 bases remaining between them. CDR3 length equals 13 residues. CDR3 protein: CASSSELIDTQYF. CDR3 DNA sequence: TGTGCCAGCAGCTCCGAGCTAATCGATACGCAGTATTTT.

The J gene is TRBJ2-1, the V gene TRBV5-8, with 8 bases matching TRBD2. Trimming cost V 3 bases and J 7 bases; bases outside gene matches: 9. The germline CDR1 and CDR2 sequences are SGHTS and YDEGEE. This CDR3 has 15 amino acids. Here the CDR3 reads CASSSWGLGINEQFF. Written as DNA, the CDR3 is TGTGCCAGCAGCTCGTGGGGACTAGGAATAAATGAGCAGTTCTTC.

V is TRBV4-1 and J is TRBJ2-5, with TRBD1 as a possible D gene (5 bases). With 3 bases removed from V and 11 bases from J, the gap between germline ends came to 16 bases. The CDR3 extends over 13 amino acids. Germline CDR1 reads MGHRA; CDR2 reads YSYEKL. This chain's CDR3 is CASSQTYQGEQYF. The CDR3 DNA sequence: TGCGCCAGCAGCCAGACCTACCAGGGTGAGCAGTACTTC.

The chain combines TRBV6-6 with TRBJ2-3, with D possibly matching TRBD1 (5 bases). From germline, CDR1 is MNHNY and CDR2 SVGAGI (reference sequence). V shed 8 bases and J shed 2 bases, with 11 bases lying between them. The CDR3 spans 13 residues. The CDR3 DNA reads TGTGCCAGCGAACAGGACCTCACAGATACGCAGTATTTT. It encodes CASEQDLTDTQYF.

The rearrangement joins TRBV7-9 to TRBJ2-1; 8 bases map to TRBD1. The germline V gene has CDR1 SEHNR and CDR2 FQNEAQ (reference sequence). CDR3 length: 15 amino acids. The V gene end was trimmed by 5 bases and the J gene end by 0 bases; junction bases not matched to a gene: 3. The CDR3 here is CASSRDRSSYNEQFF. In DNA form, the CDR3 reads TGTGCCAGCAGCCGGGACAGGAGCTCCTACAATGAGCAGTTCTTC.

This chain uses TRBV20-1 with TRBJ2-1; D unclear. The germline V and J ends were trimmed by 6 bases and 3 bases, with 6 bases remaining between them. In germline, CDR1 is DFQATT, CDR2 SNEGSKA (reference sequence). The CDR3 is 11 amino acids. The CDR3 is CSARVYNEQFF. The CDR3 DNA reads TGCAGTGCCCGGGTCTACAATGAGCAGTTCTTC.

The chain combines TRBV19 with TRBJ1-6; D remains unclear. The CDR3 is made up of 16 amino acids. The germline V gene encodes CDR1 LNHDA and CDR2 SQIVND (reference sequence). V shed 1 base and J shed 0 bases, with 7 bases lying between them. In DNA form, the CDR3 reads TGTGCCAGTAGTATAGGGGCAGGCTCCTATAATTCACCCCTCCACTTT. Protein product: CASSIGAGSYNSPLHF.

The genes are TRBV5-6 and TRBJ1-6; TRBD1 aligns across 8 bases. Germline V gene data show CDR1 as SGHDT and CDR2 as YYEEEE. This CDR3 is 18 amino acids long. The ends lost 4 bases at V and 0 bases at J; junction bases unmatched: 9. CDR3 residues: CASSTDRVRTSYNSPLHF. CDR3 sequence (DNA): TGTGCCAGCAGCACGGACAGGGTGAGAACCTCCTATAATTCACCCCTCCACTTT.

This chain joins TRBV28 and TRBJ1-1; no clear D. Trimming cost V 3 bases and J 6 bases, with 8 bases left between them. The CDR3 loop spans 12 amino acids. Germline CDR1 and CDR2: MDHEN and SYDVKM. CDR3 in DNA: TGTGCCAGCAGTTTTCGGGTCGCTGAAGCTTTCTTT. It yields the protein CASSFRVAEAFF.

The genes are TRBV9 and TRBJ1-6; 9 bases fit TRBD1. Germline loops: CDR1 SGDLS, CDR2 YYNGEE. V shed 3 bases, J shed 9 bases, and the junction held 10 bases outside the gene matches. This CDR3 spans 16 amino acids. This CDR3 reads CASSAGTGKEGSPLHF. The DNA of the CDR3 is TGTGCCAGCAGCGCCGGGACAGGGAAGGAGGGTTCACCCCTCCACTTT.

The J gene is TRBJ1-4, the V gene TRBV7-9; 12 bases fit TRBD1. The trim removed 5 bases at V and 7 bases at J, leaving 8 bases unmatched. CDR3 size: 16 residues. Per the germline V gene, CDR1 is SEHNR and CDR2 is FQNEAQ (reference sequence). For the CDR3, the DNA is TGTGCCAGCAGCGAGGGGACAGGGGGCAGGGGTGAAAAACTGTTTTTT. It specifies CASSEGTGGRGEKLFF.

V usage is TRBV4-2 and J usage is TRBJ1-4, with TRBD1 identical over 11 bases. This CDR3 has 15 amino acids. The junction had 1 base not matched to a gene; V was cut back by 0 bases and J by 7 bases. Germline V gives CDR1 LGHNA, CDR2 YNFKEQ. This CDR3 is CASSQDGTGGEKLFF. As DNA, the CDR3 is TGTGCCAGCAGCCAAGATGGGACAGGGGGTGAAAAACTGTTTTTT.

This sequence joins TRBV27 and TRBJ1-5, with TRBD1 as a possible D gene (6 bases). Germline lookup yields CDR1 MNHEY and CDR2 SMNVEV (reference sequence). V was trimmed by 6 bases and J by 6 bases, leaving 12 bases between them. The CDR3 sequence is 13 residues long. The CDR3 sequence is CASSPGVAQPQHF. CDR3 nucleotide sequence: TGTGCCAGCAGCCCAGGGGTGGCTCAGCCCCAGCATTTT.

CDR3 in amino acids: CASSLSGVNTEAFF. CDR3 sequence (DNA): TGTGCCAGCAGTTTATCAGGGGTGAACACTGAAGCTTTCTTT. This sequence joins TRBV28 and TRBJ1-1; D perhaps matches TRBD1 (6 bases). The CDR3 extends over 14 amino acids. The germline V gene encodes CDR1 MDHEN and CDR2 SYDVKM. The V end lost 1 base, the J end lost 0 bases, and 6 bases lay between the germline ends.

The chain joins TRBV5-6 to TRBJ2-6, with D possibly being TRBD2 (5 bases). This CDR3 spans 17 amino acids. CDR1 and CDR2 (germline): SGHDT, YYEEEE. V dropped 4 bases and J dropped 0 bases, with 14 bases sitting between them. The CDR3 spells CASSASPGISGANVLTF. The DNA of the CDR3 is TGTGCCAGCAGCGCTTCCCCCGGGATCTCTGGGGCCAACGTCCTGACTTTC.

V gene TRBV2 combines with J gene TRBJ1-6; TRBD1 matches 7 bases. Unmatched junction bases numbered 13, after V lost 5 bases and J lost 9 bases. CDR1 is SNHLY and CDR2 is FYNNEI in the germline V gene. CDR3 length: 16 residues. The CDR3 loop reads CASSRDSLPVPSPLHF. CDR3 DNA sequence: TGTGCCAGCAGTCGGGACAGCCTCCCAGTCCCTTCACCCCTCCACTTT.

V usage is TRBV4-1 and J usage is TRBJ2-3, with D maybe TRBD2 (5 bases). Germline assignment: CDR1 MGHRA and CDR2 YSYEKL. This CDR3 has 16 residues. Deletions cut 1 base from V and 3 bases from J, with 14 bases between. The CDR3 DNA reads TGCGCCAGCAGCCAAGGCACCTGGACTGTTACAGATACGCAGTATTTT. The encoded protein is CASSQGTWTVTDTQYF.

The rearrangement links TRBV5-6 to TRBJ2-2; 8 bases are a match to TRBD1. V lost 3 bases, J lost 4 bases, and 8 bases stayed unmatched. Germline loops: CDR1 SGHDT, CDR2 YYEEEE. The CDR3 consists of 16 residues. This chain's CDR3 is CASSSAQGAGTGELFF. CDR3 nucleotides: TGTGCCAGCAGCTCAGCGCAGGGGGCTGGCACCGGGGAGCTGTTTTTT.

This chain uses TRBV5-4 with TRBJ2-5, with 7 positions matching TRBD2. The germline gives CDR1 SGHNT, CDR2 YYREEE (reference sequence). The CDR3 runs 15 residues. V lost 4 bases, J lost 1 base, and 7 bases stayed unmatched. CDR3 in amino acids: CASSVQLASQETQYF. Here the CDR3 DNA reads TGTGCCAGCAGCGTCCAACTAGCGAGCCAAGAGACCCAGTACTTC.

The V and J genes are TRBV5-4 and TRBJ1-1; TRBD1 is a possible D gene (5 bases). The CDR3 is 12 residues long. CDR1 is SGHNT, CDR2 YYREEE, per germline (reference sequence). The germline V and J ends were trimmed by 2 bases and 4 bases, with 6 bases remaining between them. The CDR3 region has the DNA TGTGCCAGCAGCTTCGACAGCACTGAAGCTTTCTTT. It yields the protein CASSFDSTEAFF. Full variable domain (missing parts from reference TRBV5-4 and TRBJ1-1): ETGVTQSPTHLIKTRGQQVTLRCSSQSGHNTVSWYQQALGQGPQFIFQYYREEENGRGNFPPRFSGLQFPNYSSELNVNALELDDSALYLCASSFDSTEAFFGQGTRLTVV.

The chain has TRBV30 and TRBJ2-5; D remains ambiguous. CDR3 size: 15 residues. The germline V gene has CDR1 GTSNPN and CDR2 SVGIG (reference sequence). Trimming stripped 0 bases from V and 1 base from J, with 12 bases between. The CDR3 coding sequence is TGTGCCTGGAGTGTACTCTTAGGAGTCCAAGAGACCCAGTACTTC. Translated, it gives CAWSVLLGVQETQYF.